The 5 T cell receptor beta chains in this list originate from one sample, sequenced in a study of TIL therapy for anti-PD-1-resistant metastatic lung cancer. The immunoSEQ assay was v3. TCRdb's copy holds only in-frame clones and misses some; the assay was immunoSEQ multiplex PCR. There are approximately 95,000 clones in the sample; around 71% occur only once, and approximately 9.9% lies in the top ten. Regarding time point: pre-treatment sample, taken before nivolumab and TIL therapy. Tumor tissue came from excised metastases, mostly pleural nodules or supraclavicular lymph nodes. The source was tumor tissue, collected at baseline. The receptors were sampled from a person aged 25-85 years with non-small cell lung cancer.

The chain combines TRBV12-5 with TRBJ1-1; 9 bases align to TRBD1. There are 15 residues in the CDR3. Germline assignment: CDR1 LGHNT and CDR2 FRNRAP. J was trimmed by 6 bases and V by 1 base; bases with no gene match: 6. CDR3 sequence: CASGLGQQGAAEAFF. CDR3 nucleotide sequence: TGTGCTAGTGGTTTGGGTCAACAGGGGGCGGCTGAAGCTTTCTTT.

The CDR3 bases are TGTGCCAGCAGTCCATTATTCTCTGGGGCCAACGTCCTGACTTTC. Amino acid sequence: CASSPLFSGANVLTF. The V call is TRBV27, the J call TRBJ2-6; D is unresolved. V lost 5 bases to trimming and J lost 0 bases, with 8 bases between them. Per germline, CDR1 MNHEY and CDR2 SMNVEV (reference sequence). The CDR3 length is 15 residues.

The chain is built from TRBV6-5 and TRBJ1-1; maybe TRBD1 (5 bases). Trimming removed 2 bases from V and 5 bases from J, with 15 bases in between. CDR1 and CDR2 from the germline V gene are MNHEY and SVGAGI. The CDR3 sequence is 15 residues long. The CDR3 coding sequence is TGTGCCAGCAGTTACGGGGCTTTGGCGGGGACTGAAGCTTTCTTT. Amino acids: CASSYGALAGTEAFF.

The chain carries TRBV7-9 and TRBJ2-5; 10 nucleotides agree with TRBD1. The V gene end was trimmed by 1 base and the J gene end by 2 bases; junction bases not matched to a gene: 4. The CDR3 has 16 residues. Looked up from germline, CDR1 is SEHNR and CDR2 is FQNEAQ (reference sequence). The CDR3 sequence is CASSLDRTGGQETQYF. The CDR3, as DNA: TGTGCCAGCAGCTTAGACCGGACAGGGGGGCAAGAGACCCAGTACTTC.

This clone has more than one count but fewer than ten. Here the CDR3 reads CASSLVDRGLHTEAFF. The CDR3 bases are TGTGCCAGCAGCTTAGTTGACAGGGGGCTGCACACTGAAGCTTTCTTT. The chain couples TRBV7-9 to TRBJ1-1; 10 bases line up with TRBD1. This CDR3 has 16 residues. The V gene end was trimmed by 1 base and the J gene end by 3 bases; junction bases not matched to a gene: 5. CDR1 is SEHNR and CDR2 is FQNEAQ in the germline V gene (reference sequence).